A selection of T cell receptor beta chains follows, all from one sample in a study of blood T cell repertoires in COVID-19. Libraries were prepared by immunoSEQ multiplex PCR; TCRdb keeps only in-frame clonotypes and omits some of them. The table shows some 250,000 clones, with about four fifths occurring only once. Sequencing was performed on peripheral blood. Receptors originate from an elderly man with acute or convalescent COVID-19. Both conserved end residues are part of each CDR3. The order of the fields is clone size, V gene, J gene, D gene, CDR3 protein, CDR3 DNA. A D gene is named only where the DNA matches it firmly. Clone size is not always given. Where it is, it says once, few, many or a class for expanded clones.

abundance: NA; v_gene: TRBV7-6; j_gene: TRBJ2-4; d_gene: TRBD1; CDR3aa: CASSALGQGLAKNIQYF; CDR3nt: TGTGCCAGCAGCGCCTTGGGACAGGGACTAGCCAAAAACATTCAGTACTTC
abundance: NA; v_gene: TRBV7-9; j_gene: TRBJ2-1; d_gene: TRBD1; CDR3aa: CASSLAPGTGLDNEQFF; CDR3nt: TGTGCCAGCAGCTTAGCGCCTGGGACAGGGCTGGACAATGAGCAGTTCTTC
abundance: many; v_gene: TRBV7-9; j_gene: TRBJ1-1; d_gene: TRBD1; CDR3aa: CASSHTRGNRGPMNTEAFF; CDR3nt: TGTGCCAGCAGCCACACTAGGGGGAACAGGGGACCCATGAACACTGAAGCTTTCTTT
abundance: once; v_gene: TRBV5-1; j_gene: TRBJ2-5; d_gene: NA; CDR3aa: CASSFPRQGETQYF; CDR3nt: TGCGCCAGCAGCTTCCCACGGCAGGGAGAGACCCAGTACTTC
abundance: NA; v_gene: TRBV29-1; j_gene: TRBJ2-7; d_gene: TRBD1; CDR3aa: CSVESRGQIYEQYF; CDR3nt: TGCAGCGTTGAATCCAGGGGACAGATCTACGAGCAGTACTTC
abundance: once; v_gene: TRBV11-3; j_gene: TRBJ2-1; d_gene: TRBD2; CDR3aa: CASSPPGGVQFF; CDR3nt: TGTGCCAGCAGCCCTCCGGGGGGGGTCCAGTTCTTC
abundance: NA; v_gene: TRBV3-1/TRBV3-2; j_gene: TRBJ1-1; d_gene: NA; CDR3aa: CASSQKQGTEAFF; CDR3nt: TGTGCCAGCAGCCAAAAACAGGGCACTGAAGCTTTCTTT
abundance: NA; v_gene: TRBV7-2; j_gene: TRBJ1-5; d_gene: NA; CDR3aa: CASSLTYNQPQHF; CDR3nt: TGTGCCAGCAGCTTAACCTACAATCAGCCCCAGCATTTT
abundance: NA; v_gene: TRBV5-4; j_gene: TRBJ1-6; d_gene: NA; CDR3aa: CASSLNWGGNSPLHF; CDR3nt: TGTGCCAGCAGCTTGAATTGGGGGGGTAATTCACCCCTCCACTTT
abundance: NA; v_gene: TRBV5-1; j_gene: TRBJ2-7; d_gene: TRBD1; CDR3aa: CASSLPSGQGSYEQYF; CDR3nt: TGCGCCAGCAGCTTGCCCTCAGGACAGGGGTCCTACGAGCAGTACTTC
abundance: NA; v_gene: TRBV2; j_gene: TRBJ1-5; d_gene: TRBD1; CDR3aa: CASRARQGMAQPQHF; CDR3nt: TGTGCCAGCAGGGCCAGACAGGGAATGGCCCAGCCCCAGCATTTT
abundance: NA; v_gene: TRBV30; j_gene: TRBJ2-3; d_gene: NA; CDR3aa: CAWRTASTDTQYF; CDR3nt: TGTGCCTGGAGGACAGCTAGCACAGATACGCAGTATTTT
abundance: NA; v_gene: TRBV7-3; j_gene: TRBJ2-7; d_gene: TRBD1; CDR3aa: CASSPTGTEIYEQYF; CDR3nt: TGTGCCAGCAGCCCTACCGGGACAGAAATATACGAGCAGTACTTC
abundance: NA; v_gene: TRBV28; j_gene: TRBJ2-7; d_gene: TRBD1; CDR3aa: CASSPNGQGHTYEQYF; CDR3nt: TGTGCCAGCAGTCCTAACGGACAGGGTCATACCTACGAGCAGTACTTC
abundance: NA; v_gene: TRBV29-1; j_gene: TRBJ1-1; d_gene: TRBD1; CDR3aa: CSAGTGLNTEAFF; CDR3nt: TGCAGCGCTGGGACAGGCTTGAACACTGAAGCTTTCTTT
abundance: NA; v_gene: TRBV28; j_gene: TRBJ2-3; d_gene: NA; CDR3aa: CASNLGRGYSTDTQYF; CDR3nt: TGTGCCAGCAATCTGGGGCGGGGCTATAGCACAGATACGCAGTATTTT
abundance: NA; v_gene: TRBV28; j_gene: TRBJ1-4; d_gene: TRBD1; CDR3aa: CASSPGTGKGVEGKLFF; CDR3nt: TGTGCCAGCAGCCCCGGGACAGGAAAGGGGGTGGAAGGAAAACTGTTTTTT
abundance: NA; v_gene: TRBV6-5; j_gene: TRBJ1-5; d_gene: TRBD1; CDR3aa: CASRTDRRVFEPQHF; CDR3nt: TGTGCCAGCAGGACGGACAGGAGGGTCTTTGAGCCCCAGCATTTT
abundance: few; v_gene: TRBV5-1; j_gene: TRBJ2-3; d_gene: NA; CDR3aa: CASSLGGTSQNTQYF; CDR3nt: TGCGCCAGCAGCTTGGGGGGGACTTCACAGAATACGCAGTATTTT
abundance: NA; v_gene: TRBV2; j_gene: TRBJ1-4; d_gene: NA; CDR3aa: CASSKDSFSEKLFF; CDR3nt: TGTGCCAGCAGTAAGGACAGTTTTAGCGAAAAACTGTTTTTT
abundance: NA; v_gene: TRBV28; j_gene: TRBJ2-7; d_gene: TRBD2; CDR3aa: CASRLAGGYEQYF; CDR3nt: TGTGCCAGCAGATTAGCGGGCGGGTACGAGCAGTACTTC
abundance: few; v_gene: TRBV19; j_gene: TRBJ2-1; d_gene: TRBD2; CDR3aa: CASSTPQAAGGTYEQFF; CDR3nt: TGTGCCAGTAGTACCCCTCAAGCGGCGGGGGGGACCTATGAGCAGTTCTTC
abundance: NA; v_gene: TRBV6-1; j_gene: TRBJ1-4; d_gene: TRBD1; CDR3aa: CASSEGQTMYEKLFF; CDR3nt: TGTGCCAGCAGTGAGGGACAGACGATGTACGAAAAACTGTTTTTT
abundance: NA; v_gene: TRBV11-2; j_gene: TRBJ1-1; d_gene: NA; CDR3aa: CASSPQTGEVVF; CDR3nt: TGTGCCAGCAGCCCCCAGACAGGAGAGGTTGTCTTT
abundance: NA; v_gene: TRBV6-6; j_gene: TRBJ2-1; d_gene: TRBD2; CDR3aa: CASRPATSGSNHEQFF; CDR3nt: TGTGCCAGCAGACCAGCTACTAGCGGGAGTAACCATGAGCAGTTCTTC
abundance: NA; v_gene: TRBV6-5; j_gene: TRBJ1-4; d_gene: TRBD1; CDR3aa: CASRATGNEKLFF; CDR3nt: TGTGCCAGCAGGGCGACAGGGAATGAAAAACTGTTTTTT
abundance: few; v_gene: TRBV19; j_gene: TRBJ1-2; d_gene: TRBD1; CDR3aa: CASSIPPGQPRRGYTF; CDR3nt: TGTGCCAGTAGTATCCCCCCGGGACAGCCGAGGAGAGGCTACACCTTC
abundance: NA; v_gene: TRBV3-1/TRBV3-2; j_gene: TRBJ1-5; d_gene: TRBD1; CDR3aa: CASSYQGAQEPQHF; CDR3nt: TGTGCCAGCAGCTACCAGGGGGCGCAGGAGCCCCAGCATTTT
abundance: NA; v_gene: TRBV5-4; j_gene: TRBJ2-7; d_gene: TRBD2; CDR3aa: CASSQGTTAGPYYSYEQYF; CDR3nt: TGTGCCAGCAGTCAAGGGACTACCGCGGGTCCTTACTACTCCTACGAGCAGTACTTC
abundance: NA; v_gene: TRBV6-2/TRBV6-3; j_gene: TRBJ1-2; d_gene: NA; CDR3aa: CASSKARGGYTF; CDR3nt: TGTGCCAGCAGTAAAGCTAGGGGTGGCTACACCTTC
abundance: once; v_gene: TRBV5-6; j_gene: TRBJ2-3; d_gene: TRBD2; CDR3aa: CASSDGAGLAGYTQYF; CDR3nt: TGTGCCAGCAGCGACGGGGCGGGACTAGCGGGTTATACGCAGTATTTT
abundance: once; v_gene: TRBV5-6; j_gene: TRBJ1-3; d_gene: NA; CDR3aa: CASSFQGSGNTIYF; CDR3nt: TGTGCCAGCAGCTTTCAGGGGAGCGGAAACACCATATATTTT
abundance: NA; v_gene: TRBV19; j_gene: TRBJ2-5; d_gene: NA; CDR3aa: CASSISGKQETQYF; CDR3nt: TGTGCCAGTAGTATTTCCGGGAAGCAAGAGACCCAGTACTTC
abundance: NA; v_gene: TRBV7-8; j_gene: TRBJ1-5; d_gene: TRBD1; CDR3aa: CASSLIQRQGRRQVHQPQHF; CDR3nt: TGTGCCAGCAGCCTCATACAGCGACAGGGGCGGCGTCAAGTTCATCAGCCCCAGCATTTT
abundance: once; v_gene: TRBV9; j_gene: TRBJ1-3; d_gene: TRBD1; CDR3aa: CASSVGQGVGNTIYF; CDR3nt: TGTGCCAGCAGCGTAGGACAGGGCGTTGGAAACACCATATATTTT
abundance: NA; v_gene: TRBV18; j_gene: TRBJ2-4; d_gene: NA; CDR3aa: CASSPGQGNIQYF; CDR3nt: TGTGCCAGCTCACCGGGCCAGGGAAACATTCAGTACTTC
abundance: NA; v_gene: TRBV28; j_gene: TRBJ2-7; d_gene: TRBD1; CDR3aa: CASLPQGATYEQYF; CDR3nt: TGTGCCAGCCTCCCTCAGGGGGCAACCTACGAGCAGTACTTC